This entry is about one T cell receptor (beta chain). Its target antigen remains unknown. Base quality data are lacking; no much larger clone is found one base away. From V the trimming removes 5 bases and from J it removes 4 bases, while the gene matches leave 7 bases of the junction unaccounted for. The CDR3 has 15 amino acids, counting the end cysteine and phenylalanine. The retained sequence is limited to the CDR3, 45 bases, with the frame set at the first base. CDR1 and CDR2 are read off the germline V gene as MDHEN and SYDVKM. The collaborating institutions used their own protocols to collect whole blood in K2EDTA tubes. For TCRbeta analysis, collaborators shipped samples as frozen whole blood, isolated PBMCs, or DNA extracted from either of those sample types. This record belongs to a study of blood T cell repertoires in COVID-19 (dated by TCRdb to 2020 to 2022). Some background on the complete study: The collaborator samples originated in the United States, Italy and Spain and spanned the acute and convalescent phases of COVID-19. The material from the prospective study consisted of cDNA or gDNA derived from T cells, B-cell-depleted T cells, or PBMCs. Subjects who had been exposed to COVID-19, were actively infected with it, or had recovered from it provided the deeply sampled blood TCRbeta repertoires that made up the dataset. The repertoires were released in a freely available public database meant as a resource for research on the immune response to SARS-CoV-2. Samples came from the ongoing ImmuneRACE study (first 160 participants) plus 1,254 subjects from 6 global collaborators. Nearly every sample came with metadata listing a de-identified subject ID, COVID-19 status, age in years and sex. HLA class I and class II types, where available, came from metadata supplied by the sample provider rather than from assay-based typing.

Results and caveats for the whole study, not just this receptor: How much clinical and demographic metadata was included differed by source and by participant, and the metadata was provided uncurated.

TCRbeta CDR3 regions were amplified from genomic DNA using the immunoSEQ Assay, a bias-controlled multiplex PCR. The published analysis was carried out like this. Nucleated cell counts per sample were estimated from amplification of reference gene primers within the assay. To quantify the absolute abundance of each unique TCRbeta CDR3 rearrangement, sequence reads were collapsed and filtered. For each sample, productive Simpson clonality was calculated as the square root of Simpson's diversity index over productive rearrangements. TCRdb's version of the immuneACCESS table is confined to in-frame rearrangements and falls short of the full clone set. An unresolved V gene accounts for under half of the shortfall where checked; the remainder is of unknown origin. That table furnishes V, J and clone size, whereas the DNA furnished D and trimming. Recorded for this sample are about 85,000 clones; 85% to 95% of them occurred a single time. Together, the top ten hold around 2.5% of the sample.

Recombination connected TRBV28 to TRBJ2-7, with 11 central nucleotides matching TRBD2. Sequenced sample: peripheral blood. The clonotype was recovered from a human donor with active COVID-19. The donor label of this sample is uncertain. The CDR3 protein sequence reads: CASSGSGGARYEQYF. Here is the DNA: TGTGCCAGCAGTGGTAGCGGGGGGGCAAGATACGAGCAGTACTTC.